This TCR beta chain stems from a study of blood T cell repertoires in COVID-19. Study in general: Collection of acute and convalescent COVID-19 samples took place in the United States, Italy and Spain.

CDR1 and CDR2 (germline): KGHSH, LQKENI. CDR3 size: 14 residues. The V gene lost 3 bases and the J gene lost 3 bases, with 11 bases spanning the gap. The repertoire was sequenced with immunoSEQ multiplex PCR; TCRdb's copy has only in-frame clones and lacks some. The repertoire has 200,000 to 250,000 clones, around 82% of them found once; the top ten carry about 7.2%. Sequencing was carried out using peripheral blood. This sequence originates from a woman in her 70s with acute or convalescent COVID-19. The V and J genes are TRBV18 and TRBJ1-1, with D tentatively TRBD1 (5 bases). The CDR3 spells CASSPGGKDTEAFF. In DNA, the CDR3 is TGTGCCAGCTCACCGGGGGGTAAGGACACTGAAGCTTTCTTT. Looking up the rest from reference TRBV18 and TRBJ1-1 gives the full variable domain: NAGVMQNPRHLVRRRGQEARLRCSPMKGHSHVYWYRQLPEEGLKFMVYLQKENIIDESGMPKERFSAEFPKEGPSILRIQQVVRGDSAAYFCASSPGGKDTEAFFGQGTRLTVV.